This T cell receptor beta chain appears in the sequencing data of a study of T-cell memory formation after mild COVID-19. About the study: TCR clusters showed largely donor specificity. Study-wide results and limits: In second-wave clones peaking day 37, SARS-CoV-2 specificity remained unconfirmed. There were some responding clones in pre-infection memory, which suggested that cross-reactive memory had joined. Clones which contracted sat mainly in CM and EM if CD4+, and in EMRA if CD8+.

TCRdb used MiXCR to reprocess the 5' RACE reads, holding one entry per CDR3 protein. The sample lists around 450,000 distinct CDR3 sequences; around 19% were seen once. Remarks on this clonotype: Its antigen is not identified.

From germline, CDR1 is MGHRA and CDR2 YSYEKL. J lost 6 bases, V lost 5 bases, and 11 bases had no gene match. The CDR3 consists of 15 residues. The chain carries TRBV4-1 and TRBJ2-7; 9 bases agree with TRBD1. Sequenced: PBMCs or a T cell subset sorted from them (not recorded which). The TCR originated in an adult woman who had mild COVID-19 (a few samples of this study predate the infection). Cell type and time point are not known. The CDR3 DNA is TGCGCCAGCAGCTATCAGACAGGGGGGCTTGGCGAGCAGTACTTC. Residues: CASSYQTGGLGEQYF.